The 30 T cell receptor beta chains in this list originate from one sample, sequenced in a study of T cell repertoires in cytomegalovirus infection. Using its own MiXCR run on the reads, TCRdb lists one record per CDR3 protein. The sample lists around 200,000 distinct CDR3 sequences, 35% to 40% occurring once. The antigens for these receptors are not known. The specimen was CD8+ T cells from cultured PBMCs, collected from culture after CMV antigen stimulation. The source is a human donor in good health (CMV status not recorded). Some clones in this sample may be carry-over from other donors' samples.

This clonotype was picked up a small number of times. This sequence joins TRBV10-3 and TRBJ2-7, with TRBD1 identical over 7 bases. The V and J ends lost 6 bases and 0 bases, in that order; junction bases with no gene match: 8. The CDR3 has 15 residues. CDR1 is ENHRY, CDR2 SYGVKD, per germline. CDR3 bases: TGTGCCATCAGCACCGGACAGGAAGGCTCCTACGAGCAGTACTTC. Translated, it gives CAISTGQEGSYEQYF.

This clonotype has only one observation. This clone may be a read error of a much larger clone one base away. The conserved closing phenylalanine or tryptophan is absent in this CDR3, likely reflecting a read error. V usage is TRBV7-2 and J usage is TRBJ2-1; D not resolved. Germline-derived CDR1 and CDR2 are SGHTA and FQGNSA. This CDR3 has 13 residues. V lost 5 bases, J lost 0 bases, and 5 bases lay in between. CDR3 region: CASSPGSYNEQFL. DNA for the CDR3: TGTGCCAGCAGCCCCGGCTCCTACAATGAGCAGTTCTTA.

CDR3 sequence: CASSPRASGGGSTDTQYF. DNA of the CDR3: TGTGCCAGCAGCCCTCGGGCTAGCGGGGGGGGAAGTACAGATACGCAGTATTTT. V gene TRBV7-7 combines with J gene TRBJ2-3, with 12 bases aligning to TRBD2. CDR3 length: 18 residues. Germline CDR1 reads SSHAT; CDR2 reads FNYEAQ (reference sequence). J gave up 3 bases and V 5 bases, and 12 bases lay outside the gene matches.

This clonotype was detected a few times. The chain is built from TRBV12-3 or TRBV12-4 and TRBJ1-3; 9 nucleotides line up with TRBD1. With 5 bases clipped from V and 3 bases from J, the junction kept 5 bases outside the gene matches. The CDR3 spans 15 residues. The CDR3, as DNA: TGTGCCAGCAGTCTCACAGGGGGCTTTGGAAACACCATATATTTT. Protein: CASSLTGGFGNTIYF.

Of note for this clonotype: The junction departs from germline at one end; a sequencing error may be responsible. V is TRBV4-1 and J is TRBJ2-1, with D unresolved. The germline V gene encodes CDR1 MGHRA and CDR2 YSYEKL. This CDR3 spans 15 amino acids. The CDR3 nucleotides read TGCGCCAGCAGCCGAGATAAGCCCTCTTACAACGAGCAGTTCTTC. It translates to CASSRDKPSYNEQFF.

This clonotype was seen only a few times. The chain carries TRBV7-6 and TRBJ2-7; TRBD1 matches at 9 bases. Germline CDR1 and CDR2: SGHVS and FNYEAQ. This CDR3 is 16 amino acids long. Trimming took 5 bases from V and 3 from J; bases not matched to a gene: 11. Here the CDR3 DNA reads TGTGCCAGCAGCGCGAGGGACAGGGATAATGGCTACGAGCAGTACTTC. Its translation is CASSARDRDNGYEQYF.

V gene TRBV7-6 combines with J gene TRBJ1-1; 8 nucleotides agree with TRBD1. The CDR3 has 18 residues. Germline V gives CDR1 SGHVS, CDR2 FNYEAQ. V trimming: 1 base; J trimming: 5 bases; junction bases outside the gene matches: 15. The CDR3 here is CASSLVGWGRGPGTEAFF. In DNA, the CDR3 is TGTGCCAGCAGCTTAGTGGGGTGGGGCAGGGGGCCGGGGACTGAAGCTTTCTTT.

V usage is TRBV7-8 and J usage is TRBJ2-7, with D possibly matching TRBD1 (5 bases). Germline V gene sequence: CDR1 SGHVS, CDR2 FQNEAQ. This CDR3 region has 12 residues. Trimming removed 10 bases at V and 2 bases at J, with 12 bases between. The CDR3 coding sequence is TGTGCCACCTCCCAGGGCACCTACGAGCAGTACTTC. Translation: CATSQGTYEQYF.

The chain joins TRBV4-1 to TRBJ1-2; tentatively, D is TRBD1 (6 bases). The CDR3 has 14 residues. CDR1 and CDR2 (germline): MGHRA, YSYEKL. Trimming took off 3 bases at V and 5 bases at J, with 13 bases between the two ends. CDR3 amino acids: CASSHFDRTYGYTF. The DNA of the CDR3 is TGCGCCAGCAGCCACTTCGACAGGACTTATGGCTACACCTTC.

This clonotype was seen many times. This sequence joins TRBV12-3 or TRBV12-4 and TRBJ1-1, with 8 bases that match TRBD1. V lost 6 bases and J lost 4; bases outside the gene matches: 7. The CDR3 extends over 14 amino acids. As DNA, the CDR3 is TGTGCCAGCAGATCACAGGGGGAATCCACTGAAGCTTTCTTT. It is translated as CASRSQGESTEAFF.

The chain employs TRBV12-3 or TRBV12-4 and TRBJ2-5, with D possibly TRBD1 on 6 matching bases. This CDR3 region has 14 residues. V shed 1 base and J shed 1 base, with 7 bases lying between them. The CDR3 DNA reads as TGTGCCAGCAGTTTAGTAGGGGGCCAAGAGACCCAGTACTTC. Residues: CASSLVGGQETQYF.

V usage is TRBV6-1 and J usage is TRBJ2-5; maybe TRBD2 (5 bases). Germline values: CDR1 MNHNS, CDR2 SASEGT. The V gene lost 5 bases and the J gene lost 5 bases, with 18 bases spanning the gap. CDR3 size: 15 residues. CDR3 coding DNA: TGTGCCAGCAGTTACATAACCGAGGGATGGGAGACCCAGTACTTC. The encoded protein is CASSYITEGWETQYF.

The rearrangement joins TRBV5-1 to TRBJ2-2; a weak D match, TRBD2 (6 bases). The CDR3 runs 14 residues. The V end lost 7 bases, the J end lost 3 bases, and 13 bases lay between the germline ends. Germline CDR1 is SGHRS and CDR2 is YFSETQ. The CDR3 coding sequence is TGCGCCAGCCAGGGACTTTACTACACCGGGGAGCTGTTTTTT. Translation gives CASQGLYYTGELFF.

As concerns this clonotype: An end of the junction does not agree with germline; a read error may underlie this. This chain links TRBV7-8 with TRBJ2-2; D not resolved. The CDR3 spans 15 residues. In germline, CDR1 is SGHVS, CDR2 FQNEAQ. CDR3 in amino acids: CASTGVVANIGELFF. CDR3 nucleotide sequence: TGTGCCAGCACCGGAGTAGTCGCGAACATCGGGGAGCTGTTTTTT.

The chain links TRBV24-1 to TRBJ2-2; no definite D call. The V gene's germline CDR1 is KGHDR and CDR2 SFDVKD. The CDR3 consists of 15 residues. The V gene lost 1 base and the J gene lost 4 bases, with 9 bases spanning the gap. For the CDR3, the DNA is TGTGCCACCAGTGATTTTAGCAGGAGCACCGGGGAGCTGTTTTTT. Its protein product is CATSDFSRSTGELFF.

This clonotype was detected ten times or more. The J gene is TRBJ2-6, the V gene TRBV28; no reliable D call. V dropped 6 bases and J dropped 1 base, with 4 bases sitting between them. Germline CDR1 MDHEN, CDR2 SYDVKM. This CDR3 spans 13 amino acids. CDR3 amino acids: CASSPSGANVLTF. As DNA, the CDR3 is TGTGCCAGCAGCCCATCTGGGGCCAACGTCCTGACTTTC.

The chain links TRBV6-5 to TRBJ2-1, with TRBD1 identical over 8 bases. With V trimmed by 5 bases and J by 7 bases, 10 bases remained unmatched. Germline CDR1 reads MNHEY; CDR2 reads SVGAGI. The CDR3 covers 15 residues. CDR3: CASSHPRTGYNEQFF. Written as DNA, the CDR3 is TGTGCCAGCAGTCATCCCCGGACAGGGTATAATGAGCAGTTCTTC.

The CDR3 here is CASSLVAPGNEQFF. In nucleotides, the CDR3 is TGTGCCAGCAGCTTAGTCGCGCCCGGCAATGAGCAGTTCTTC. The rearrangement links TRBV7-9 to TRBJ2-1; D gene ambiguous. The CDR3 spans 14 residues. CDR1 and CDR2 from the germline V gene are SEHNR and FQNEAQ (reference sequence). V gave up 1 base and J gave up 6 bases, with 10 bases separating them.

This clonotype was detected ten times or more. The genes are TRBV10-3 and TRBJ2-6, with TRBD1 as a possible D gene (6 bases). V lost 3 bases, J lost 2 bases, and 8 bases lay in between. The CDR3 sequence is 15 residues long. Germline CDR1 reads ENHRY; CDR2 reads SYGVKD. CDR3 coding DNA: TGTGCCATCAGTGAATCAGGGGCTGGGGCCAACGTCCTGACTTTC. This translates into CAISESGAGANVLTF.

The J gene is TRBJ2-7, the V gene TRBV7-2; 12 nucleotides align to TRBD2. Trimming took 1 base from V and 2 from J; bases not matched to a gene: 6. The CDR3 is 17 amino acids. The germline V gene encodes CDR1 SGHTA and CDR2 FQGNSA. CDR3: CASSLGLAGVTTYEQYF. The CDR3 bases are TGTGCCAGCAGCTTAGGACTAGCGGGAGTCACTACCTACGAGCAGTACTTC.

The rearrangement uses TRBV6-5 and TRBJ2-1; the D gene is possibly TRBD1 (5 bases). V gave up 4 bases and J gave up 5 bases, with 18 bases separating them. The V gene's germline CDR1 is MNHEY and CDR2 SVGAGI. There are 16 residues in the CDR3. The CDR3 nucleotides are TGTGCCAGCAGTTGGGGAAGGGGCTCGATGAACAATGAGCAGTTCTTC. As protein: CASSWGRGSMNNEQFF.

The CDR3 DNA sequence: TGTGCCAGCAGCGCCTCCCCGGGCCGACACACAGATACGCAGTATTTT. Its protein is CASSASPGRHTDTQYF. The chain is built from TRBV9 and TRBJ2-3; D uncertain. The V end lost 3 bases, the J end lost 2 bases, and 16 bases lay between the germline ends. Germline V CDR1 and CDR2: SGDLS, YYNGEE. CDR3 length: 16 residues.

Only a few counts were recorded for this clonotype. This sequence joins TRBV10-3 and TRBJ2-7, with a tentative D call TRBD2 (6 bases). This CDR3 spans 15 amino acids. Germline lookup yields CDR1 ENHRY and CDR2 SYGVKD. The V and J ends lost 0 bases and 0 bases respectively, with 9 bases between them. The CDR3 is CAISESNSGSYEQYF. In DNA, the CDR3 is TGTGCCATCAGTGAGTCGAATAGCGGCTCCTACGAGCAGTACTTC.

The V and J genes are TRBV27 and TRBJ1-6, with a possible D match to TRBD1 (5 bases). Germline lookup yields CDR1 MNHEY and CDR2 SMNVEV (reference sequence). The length of the CDR3 is 16 residues. V gave up 5 bases and J gave up 2 bases, with 13 bases separating them. CDR3 DNA sequence: TGTGCCAGCAGTATTACAGGTTTCGCCTATAATTCACCCCTCCACTTT. As protein: CASSITGFAYNSPLHF.

This clonotype was found a few times. The germline gene is not matched at one end of the junction; a read error may be the cause. This chain joins TRBV2 and TRBJ2-1, with TRBD2 as a possible D gene (6 bases). The CDR3 spans 12 residues. Germline CDR1 is SNHLY and CDR2 is FYNNEI. CDR3 residues: CASSGAQPGLSF. CDR3 nucleotides: TGTGCCAGCAGTGGGGCCCAACCGGGACTCTCCTTC.

The sample holds a few counts of this clonotype. The chain recombines TRBV2 with TRBJ1-2; D perhaps matches TRBD1 (5 bases). V was cut by 8 bases and J by 5 bases, with 30 bases left in between. Germline loops: CDR1 SNHLY, CDR2 FYNNEI. The length of the CDR3 is 18 residues. The chain's CDR3 is CASLHRAGRYNHGYGYTF. The CDR3 nucleotides are TGTGCCAGCCTCCACCGTGCGGGACGATATAACCACGGGTATGGCTACACCTTC.

The CDR3 nucleotides read TGTGCCAGCAGCTTGGGAGGTTCGACCCAGTACTTC. Its translation is CASSLGGSTQYF. This chain joins TRBV7-6 and TRBJ2-5; D may be TRBD2 (6 bases). The CDR3 is made up of 12 amino acids. Germline CDR1 and CDR2: SGHVS and FNYEAQ. Trimming removed 3 bases at V and 7 bases at J, with 9 bases between.

The CDR3 DNA sequence: TGTGCCACCAGTGATCCCCAGGGGAGTCCCACCGGGGAGCTGTTTTTT. As protein: CATSDPQGSPTGELFF. V usage is TRBV24-1 and J usage is TRBJ2-2; D might be TRBD1 (6 bases). There are 16 residues in the CDR3. CDR1 and CDR2 (germline): KGHDR, SFDVKD. Trimming cost V 3 bases and J 4 bases, with 14 bases left between them.

This clonotype was seen a few times. This rearrangement joins TRBV6-6 to TRBJ2-7; D remains ambiguous. Germline-derived CDR1 and CDR2 are MNHNY and SVGAGI (reference sequence). V lost 4 bases to trimming and J lost 0 bases, with 13 bases between them. The CDR3 extends over 15 amino acids. CDR3 coding DNA: TGTGCCAGCAGTTTAAAGCGACAAATCTCCTACGAGCAGTACTTC. Amino acid sequence: CASSLKRQISYEQYF.

Worth noting for this clonotype: The junction differs from germline at one of its ends, possibly a read error. The chain uses TRBV7-6 and TRBJ2-3; D perhaps matches TRBD2 (5 bases). This CDR3 has 15 residues. The germline CDR1 and CDR2 sequences are SGHVS and FNYEAQ. Here the CDR3 reads CASSLAGSPVDTQYF. CDR3 bases: TGTGCTAGCAGCTTAGCTGGGAGTCCCGTCGATACGCAGTATTTT.